Below are 15 T cell receptor beta chains sequenced from a single sample in a study of T cell clones after liver transplantation. Libraries were prepared by immunoSEQ multiplex PCR; TCRdb keeps only in-frame clonotypes and omits some of them. The repertoire holds 4,500 to 6,500 clones, 31% seen once, with about 16% in the top ten. Alloreactive TCRbeta sequences came from sequencing proliferating CFSE-low cells in the MLR. Antigens of these TCRs are unknown. The sequenced sample was CD4+ T cells from cultured PBMCs. All receptors come from a human patient who received a liver transplant. The T cells may come from the graft donor.

This chain uses TRBV11-2 with TRBJ2-7; the D gene could be TRBD1 or TRBD2 (5 bases each). The ends were cut back, 0 bases at V and 5 bases at J, with 17 bases in the middle. The CDR3 covers 16 residues. Germline values: CDR1 SGHAT, CDR2 FQNNGV. The CDR3 DNA follows: TGTGCCAGCAGCTTAGAGGGACGTTTGGTAACCGACGAGCAGTACTTC. It specifies CASSLEGRLVTDEQYF.

The CDR3 sequence: CAWSDETGRSNQPQHF. The CDR3 DNA reads TGTGCCTGGAGTGACGAGACAGGGAGAAGCAATCAGCCCCAGCATTTT. The rearrangement uses TRBV30 and TRBJ1-5; TRBD1 matches at 7 bases. This CDR3 has 16 amino acids. Germline V gene lookup returns CDR1 GTSNPN and CDR2 SVGIG (reference sequence). Losses at the gene ends were 1 base for V and 1 base for J; bases not matched to a gene: 7. Variable domain in full (rest from reference TRBV30 and TRBJ1-5): SQTIHQWPATLVQPVGSPLSLECTVEGTSNPNLYWYRQAAGRGLQLLFYSVGIGQISSEVPQNLSASRPQDRQFILSSKKLLLSDSGFYLCAWSDETGRSNQPQHFGDGTRLSIL.

This clone was counted ten times or more. This chain joins TRBV6-5 and TRBJ2-1, with 9 bases matching TRBD1. CDR3 length equals 14 residues. Germline V gene data show CDR1 as MNHEY and CDR2 as SVGAGI. The trim removed 5 bases at V and 9 bases at J, leaving 8 bases unmatched. The CDR3 loop reads CASSRDRVQGEQFF. The CDR3 DNA sequence: TGTGCCAGCAGTCGGGACAGGGTTCAAGGTGAGCAGTTCTTC.

DNA of the CDR3: TGCGCCAGCAGCGGCGGGGGGGATTCTCCAACTAATGAAAAACTGTTTTTT. Translated: CASSGGGDSPTNEKLFF. The chain uses TRBV5-1 and TRBJ1-4; possibly TRBD1 for D (5 bases). This CDR3 comprises 17 residues. Trimming cost V 4 bases and J 0 bases, with 16 bases left between them. Germline V CDR1 and CDR2: SGHRS, YFSETQ.

This clone has just a few counts. The chain has TRBV6-6 and TRBJ2-2; 9 nucleotides match TRBD1. V gave up 11 bases and J gave up 4 bases; unmatched junction bases: 8. There are 14 residues in the CDR3. Germline V gene data show CDR1 as MNHNY and CDR2 as SVGAGI (reference sequence). The CDR3 DNA reads as TGTGCCGGTGCAAGGACAGGGGCCACCGGGGAGCTGTTTTTT. Residues: CAGARTGATGELFF.

Concerning this clone: The identical CDR3 is also encoded by other nucleotide sequences in the sample. The V and J genes are TRBV18 and TRBJ1-4; D is possibly TRBD1 (5 bases). This CDR3 comprises 17 residues. Germline lookup yields CDR1 KGHSH and CDR2 LQKENI. Trimming cost V 1 base and J 1 base, with 13 bases left between them. CDR3: CASSPRGGRGTNEKLFF. The CDR3 bases are TGTGCCAGCTCACCACGGGGCGGACGAGGAACTAATGAAAAACTGTTTTTT.

Only one count was recorded for this clone. J is TRBJ1-1 and V is TRBV7-6; maybe TRBD1 (6 bases). Trimming pared 1 base from V and 4 bases from J, leaving 10 bases between. Germline loops: CDR1 SGHVS, CDR2 FNYEAQ. The CDR3 covers 14 residues. The CDR3 protein is CASSLGQGFTEAFF. The CDR3 nucleotides read TGTGCCAGCAGCTTAGGCCAGGGGTTCACTGAAGCTTTCTTT.

This clone has just a few counts. The CDR3 sequence: CASSPRDRAKNIQYF. The CDR3 nucleotides are TGTGCCAGCAGTCCTCGGGACAGAGCCAAAAACATTCAGTACTTC. This rearrangement joins TRBV6-6 to TRBJ2-4; 7 bases agree with TRBD1. The CDR3 sequence is 15 residues long. The germline V gene encodes CDR1 MNHNY and CDR2 SVGAGI (reference sequence). V dropped 5 bases and J dropped 0; count of bases not matched to a gene: 4.

The genes are TRBV11-1 and TRBJ1-6; 8 bases are shared with TRBD1. Germline V lookup: CDR1 SGHAT, CDR2 FQDESV (reference sequence). V shed 5 bases, J shed 8 bases, and the junction held 5 bases outside the gene matches. There are 14 residues in the CDR3. The DNA of the CDR3 is TGTGCCAGCAGCCTTGACAGGGGTGATTCACCCCTCCACTTT. The encoded protein is CASSLDRGDSPLHF.

This clone is medium-sized (0.01 to 0.1%) in the sample. The chain carries TRBV21-1 and TRBJ1-2; the table names TRBD1, a call not compared with the DNA. TRBV21-1 is a listed pseudogene. This CDR3 contains 17 residues. CDR3 sequence: CASTTSSRQVLNYGYTF. The CDR3 DNA follows: TGTGCCAGCACCACCTCCTCGAGACAGGTCCTAAACTATGGCTACACCTTC.

By share, this clone ranks as medium-sized. The genes are TRBV14 and TRBJ2-3; D remains ambiguous. Germline values: CDR1 SGHDN, CDR2 FVKESK. Trimming took off 0 bases at V and 10 bases at J, with 11 bases between the two ends. This CDR3 comprises 13 residues. CDR3 nucleotide sequence: TGTGCCAGCAGCCAAGATTGGTCCCGTGCGCAGTATTTT. The encoded protein is CASSQDWSRAQYF.

This clone was observed a handful of times. V is TRBV30 and J is TRBJ1-6; D perhaps matches TRBD1 (6 bases). The germline V and J ends were trimmed by 7 bases and 7 bases, with 20 bases remaining between them. This CDR3 contains 15 residues. The germline V gene encodes CDR1 GTSNPN and CDR2 SVGIG (reference sequence). CDR3 DNA sequence: TGTGCCTCTAACACAGGGTCGGGTCCGAATTCACCCCTCCACTTT. As protein: CASNTGSGPNSPLHF.

This rearrangement joins TRBV11-3 to TRBJ1-2; D gene uncertain. This CDR3 is 17 amino acids long. Germline CDR1 is SGHNT and CDR2 is YENEEA. V lost 2 bases, J lost 4 bases, and 20 bases lay in between. The CDR3 DNA follows: TGTGCCAGCAGCTTATTAAGCAATCTCGGAAAGACCTATGGCTACACCTTC. Translated: CASSLLSNLGKTYGYTF.

The chain couples TRBV6-1 to TRBJ1-3; D gene ambiguous. Germline V lookup: CDR1 MNHNS, CDR2 SASEGT. This CDR3 spans 15 amino acids. Trimming stripped 1 base from V and 4 bases from J, with 11 bases between. The CDR3 protein is CASSEVRAAGNTIYF. Here the CDR3 DNA reads TGTGCCAGCAGTGAAGTCCGTGCAGCAGGAAACACCATATATTTT.

This chain links TRBV5-8 with TRBJ2-3; maybe TRBD2 (5 bases). The V end lost 4 bases, the J end lost 1 base, and 7 bases lay between the germline ends. This CDR3 spans 13 amino acids. The V gene's germline CDR1 is SGHTS and CDR2 YDEGEE. The CDR3 spells CASSLSGTDTQYF. The CDR3 DNA is TGTGCCAGCAGCCTTAGCGGCACAGATACGCAGTATTTT.